These 21 T cell receptor beta chains were sequenced from one sample in a study of metastatic and nonmetastatic thyroid tumors. Every patient was untreated before thyroid surgery. With MiXCR, TCRdb called clones anew from the PCR reads. This sample has 13,000 or so clones, with over 25% found just once. Sequencing used tumor tissue. These receptors originate from a male donor with papillary thyroid cancer or a benign thyroid nodule (not recorded which). Some clones in this sample may be carry-over from other donors' samples.

About this clone itself: Since no conserved phenylalanine or tryptophan closes the CDR3, a read error is the likely cause. The CDR3 DNA reads TGTGCCAGCAGCTCGACTGAGGGGATCGTGCCGGAGCTGTTTTCT. Amino acid sequence: CASSSTEGIVPELFS. The rearrangement joins TRBV7-9 to TRBJ2-2; perhaps D is TRBD1 or TRBD2 (5 bases each). The CDR3 runs to 15 residues. The V end lost 4 bases, the J end lost 10 bases, and 19 bases lay between the germline ends. In germline, CDR1 is SEHNR, CDR2 FQNEAQ (reference sequence).

This clone counts as medium-sized. The chain uses TRBV18 and TRBJ2-1; 8 bases are a match to TRBD2. J was trimmed by 5 bases and V by 2 bases; bases with no gene match: 8. The CDR3 extends over 16 amino acids. The germline CDR1 and CDR2 sequences are KGHSH and LQKENI. CDR3 residues: CASSPVIAGPNNEQFF. The CDR3 DNA reads TGTGCCAGCTCACCAGTCATAGCGGGGCCAAACAATGAGCAGTTCTTC.

In this sample, this clone turned up a few times. In DNA form, the CDR3 reads TGCAGTGCTACACAAAAGACAGGGGGACCCTACGAGCAGTACTTC. Its translation: CSATQKTGGPYEQYF. This sequence joins TRBV20-1 and TRBJ2-7; TRBD1 agrees at 9 bases. The CDR3 consists of 15 residues. Germline CDR1 DFQATT, CDR2 SNEGSKA (reference sequence). Trimming took 4 bases from V and 2 from J; bases not matched to a gene: 9.

The sample holds many counts of this clone. The chain carries TRBV19 and TRBJ1-1, with 8 nucleotides matching TRBD1. CDR1 is LNHDA, CDR2 SQIVND, per germline (reference sequence). This CDR3 is 13 amino acids long. V gave up 10 bases and J gave up 4 bases; unmatched junction bases: 8. The CDR3 spells CATSPDRATEAFF. For the CDR3, the DNA is TGTGCCACCTCACCGGACAGGGCCACTGAAGCTTTCTTT.

This clone has only a few counts. V usage is TRBV3-1 and J usage is TRBJ1-2, with 7 nucleotides matching TRBD1. Germline CDR1 reads LGHDT; CDR2 reads YNNKEL (reference sequence). This CDR3 spans 14 amino acids. Germline trimming cut 0 bases from V and 6 bases from J; bases unmatched to any gene: 4. DNA of the CDR3: TGTGCCAGCAGCCAAGATGGCCAGGGGGATGGCTACACCTTC. This codes for CASSQDGQGDGYTF.

In regard to this clone: It may be a read error: a sequence one base away is much more abundant. V usage is TRBV20-1 and J usage is TRBJ2-7; 7 bases match TRBD2. In germline, CDR1 is DFQATT, CDR2 SNEGSKA (reference sequence). The CDR3 length is 14 residues. V lost 5 bases, J lost 10 bases, and 17 bases stayed unmatched. In nucleotides, the CDR3 is TGCAGTGCTGGGGAGGGCCTGCTGAGGGATACCCAGTACTTC. As protein: CSAGEGLLRDTQYF.

The J gene is TRBJ2-2, the V gene TRBV5-1; D call uncertain. V lost 0 bases to trimming and J lost 1 base, with 13 bases between them. The CDR3 spans 17 residues. Germline V gives CDR1 SGHRS, CDR2 YFSETQ. CDR3 DNA: TGCGCCAGCAGCTTGGGACTCGGCAATAGGAACACCGGGGAGCTGTTTTTT. This codes for CASSLGLGNRNTGELFF. Full variable domain (outside the CDR3, taken from reference TRBV5-1 and TRBJ2-2): KAGVTQTPRYLIKTRGQQVTLSCSPISGHRSVSWYQQTPGQGLQFLFEYFSETQRNKGNFPGRFSGRQFSNSRSEMNVSTLELGDSALYLCASSLGLGNRNTGELFFGEGSRLTVL.

The genes are TRBV20-1 and TRBJ1-2; D is uncertain. This CDR3 contains 14 residues. V was shortened by 4 bases and J by 3 bases, with 15 bases between the two germline ends. Germline CDR1 and CDR2: DFQATT and SNEGSKA (reference sequence). CDR3 residues: CSATGWRGDYGYTF. In DNA, the CDR3 is TGCAGTGCTACGGGGTGGCGGGGAGACTATGGCTACACCTTC.

This clone was recorded a few times. The chain joins TRBV5-1 to TRBJ2-7; D is unresolved. The germline gives CDR1 SGHRS, CDR2 YFSETQ. The CDR3 length is 13 residues. The ends were cut back, 0 bases at V and 0 bases at J, with 4 bases in the middle. CDR3 sequence (DNA): TGCGCCAGCAGCTTGGGAGTCTCCTACGAGCAGTACTTC. Its protein product is CASSLGVSYEQYF. The whole variable domain, remainder taken from reference TRBV5-1 and TRBJ2-7, is KAGVTQTPRYLIKTRGQQVTLSCSPISGHRSVSWYQQTPGQGLQFLFEYFSETQRNKGNFPGRFSGRQFSNSRSEMNVSTLELGDSALYLCASSLGVSYEQYFGPGTRLTVT.

This rearrangement joins TRBV29-1 to TRBJ1-3; D remains ambiguous. Germline V CDR1 and CDR2: SQVTM, ANQGSEA. V lost 6 bases and J 2 bases, leaving 11 bases between the germline ends. The CDR3 spans 13 residues. This chain's CDR3 is CSVPSATGNTIYF. The CDR3 coding sequence is TGCAGCGTCCCGTCAGCTACTGGAAACACCATATATTTT.

The gene calls are TRBV6-2 or TRBV6-3 and TRBJ2-6; no clear D gene. Deletions cut 5 bases from V and 4 bases from J, with 9 bases between. The CDR3 spans 14 residues. Germline lookup yields CDR1 MNHEY and CDR2 SVGEGT. The CDR3 is CASSPHPGANVLTF. The DNA of the CDR3 is TGTGCCAGCAGTCCTCACCCCGGGGCCAACGTCCTGACTTTC.

The chain uses TRBV5-1 and TRBJ1-5, with 9 bases matching TRBD1. The germline V gene encodes CDR1 SGHRS and CDR2 YFSETQ. This CDR3 region has 15 residues. V shed 0 bases, J shed 6 bases, and the junction held 4 bases outside the gene matches. Written as DNA, the CDR3 is TGCGCCAGCAGCTTGGCCGGGACAGGGAGTCAGCCCCAGCATTTT. Its translation: CASSLAGTGSQPQHF.

This clone is labeled as medium-sized. V gene TRBV6-1 combines with J gene TRBJ2-2; no clear D gene. Trimming shortened V by 10 bases and J by 3 bases, and 15 bases separated the two germline ends. The CDR3 loop spans 14 amino acids. CDR1 is MNHNS and CDR2 is SASEGT in the germline V gene. The CDR3, as DNA: TGTGCCACCTCGATTCGGTGGGACACCGGGGAGCTGTTTTTT. Amino acid sequence: CATSIRWDTGELFF.

The V gene is TRBV5-1, the J gene TRBJ2-5; the D gene is possibly TRBD1 (5 bases). The V gene lost 0 bases and the J gene lost 5 bases, with 8 bases spanning the gap. This CDR3 comprises 13 residues. CDR1 and CDR2 from the germline V gene are SGHRS and YFSETQ. The CDR3 sequence is CASSLAGYETQYF. In nucleotides, the CDR3 is TGCGCCAGCAGCTTGGCAGGGTACGAGACCCAGTACTTC.

This chain connects TRBV6-1 to TRBJ1-6; 7 positions agree with TRBD1. The CDR3 is 14 amino acids. Germline lookup yields CDR1 MNHNS and CDR2 SASEGT. With 3 bases clipped from V and 9 bases from J, the junction kept 5 bases outside the gene matches. CDR3: CASSDPGGGSPLHF. CDR3 sequence (DNA): TGTGCCAGCAGTGATCCAGGGGGAGGTTCACCCCTCCACTTT.

This clone occurred a few times. The rearrangement links TRBV2 to TRBJ2-7; maybe TRBD2 (5 bases). In germline, CDR1 is SNHLY, CDR2 FYNNEI. V gave up 6 bases and J gave up 6 bases, with 18 bases separating them. This CDR3 has 14 residues. The CDR3 loop reads CASSPLYKRAEQYF. The CDR3, as DNA: TGTGCCAGCAGCCCCCTGTACAAGAGGGCCGAGCAGTACTTC.

This clone is judged large. V usage is TRBV20-1 and J usage is TRBJ2-7, with TRBD2 matching 11 bases. Germline CDR1 and CDR2: DFQATT and SNEGSKA (reference sequence). The CDR3 is 19 residues long. The trim removed 1 base at V and 3 bases at J, leaving 17 bases unmatched. This CDR3 reads CSARGESIPSGRSNYEQYV. The DNA of the CDR3 is TGCAGTGCTAGAGGAGAATCGATCCCTAGCGGGAGGTCTAACTACGAGCAGTACGTC.

This clone qualifies as medium-sized (0.01 to 0.1%). The rearrangement joins TRBV7-2 to TRBJ2-1, with 7 bases lining up with TRBD1. In germline, CDR1 is SGHTA, CDR2 FQGNSA. The junction had 15 bases not matched to a gene; V was cut back by 6 bases and J by 10 bases. The CDR3 has 15 amino acids. The CDR3 is CASREDRVPFREQFF. The CDR3 DNA reads TGTGCCAGCAGGGAAGACAGGGTCCCTTTTCGGGAGCAGTTCTTC.

By sample fraction, this clone is medium-sized. This chain joins TRBV12-3 or TRBV12-4 and TRBJ2-1; the D is unclear. The V gene lost 5 bases and the J gene lost 0 bases, with 11 bases spanning the gap. This CDR3 is 15 amino acids long. Here the CDR3 reads CASSHTQSSYNEQFF. CDR3 sequence (DNA): TGTGCCAGCAGTCACACCCAGAGCTCCTACAATGAGCAGTTCTTC.

This clone was observed at least ten times. The chain carries TRBV3-1 and TRBJ1-6; D unclear. Between the trimmed V and J ends, which lost 1 base and 7 bases, there was a span of 11 bases. CDR3 length equals 15 residues. CDR1 is LGHDT, CDR2 YNNKEL, per germline (reference sequence). The CDR3 reads CASSQVRQANSPLHF. The CDR3 region has the DNA TGTGCCAGCAGCCAAGTGCGGCAGGCCAATTCACCCCTCCACTTT.

This clone was seen once. V gene TRBV11-1 combines with J gene TRBJ1-6, with TRBD1 identical over 9 bases. V gave up 4 bases and J gave up 3 bases; unmatched junction bases: 4. The CDR3 loop spans 16 amino acids. Germline V gives CDR1 SGHAT, CDR2 FQDESV (reference sequence). CDR3 nucleotides: TGTGCCAGCAGCTCGGGACAGGGTTTCTATAATTCACCCCTCCACTTT. It specifies CASSSGQGFYNSPLHF.